The 27 T cell receptor beta chains below all came from one sample that was sequenced in a study of PD-1 blockade in mismatch repair-deficient tumors. Only in-frame clones appear in the TCRdb table, and some are missing; sequencing was by immunoSEQ multiplex PCR. The sample lists tens of thousands of clones, roughly three quarters occurring once. The sample was peripheral blood, taken 4 weeks after starting pembrolizumab. These receptors all come from an adult with mismatch repair-deficient cancer.

This chain links TRBV14 with TRBJ2-5; D is uncertain. The length of the CDR3 is 14 residues. V was pared by 4 bases and J by 5 bases, with 14 bases between. CDR1 is SGHDN, CDR2 FVKESK, per germline. CDR3 protein: CASSRLTWVETQYF. The CDR3 DNA is TGTGCCAGCAGCCGCCTGACTTGGGTTGAGACCCAGTACTTC.

The count of this clone is one. The chain is built from TRBV18 and TRBJ2-7; D gene uncertain. V was trimmed by 2 bases and J by 0 bases, leaving 8 bases between them. This CDR3 has 14 residues. Germline CDR1 KGHSH, CDR2 LQKENI. CDR3 amino acids: CASSPTLSSYEQYF. The CDR3 DNA sequence: TGTGCCAGCTCACCAACCCTGAGCTCCTACGAGCAGTACTTC.

This clone was detected only once. This rearrangement joins TRBV7-6 to TRBJ2-1, with D maybe TRBD2 (5 bases). This CDR3 spans 13 amino acids. CDR1 and CDR2 from the germline V gene are SGHVS and FNYEAQ. Trimming left V 6 bases short and J 9 bases short, with 15 bases between. The CDR3 DNA sequence: TGTGCCAGCAGGCACGCGGGTCGGTTTGAGCAGTTCTTC. This sequence encodes CASRHAGRFEQFF. Using reference TRBV7-6 and TRBJ2-1 for the parts outside the CDR3, the full variable domain is GAGVSQSPRYKVTKRGQDVALRCDPISGHVSLYWYRQALGQGPEFLTYFNYEAQQDKSGLPNDRFSAERPEGSISTLTIQRTEQRDSAMYRCASRHAGRFEQFFGPGTRLTVL.

This clone was observed a few times. The chain has TRBV19 and TRBJ2-7; TRBD2 matches at 10 bases. The CDR3 length is 14 residues. Losses at the gene ends were 7 bases for V and 7 bases for J; bases not matched to a gene: 10. In germline, CDR1 is LNHDA, CDR2 SQIVND (reference sequence). CDR3 DNA: TGTGCCAGTAACCCTAGCGGGAGACCGGGAGAGCAGTACTTC. Protein: CASNPSGRPGEQYF.

The V call is TRBV15, the J call TRBJ1-4; D uncertain. Per the germline V gene, CDR1 is LNHNV and CDR2 is YYDKDF (reference sequence). V gave up 0 bases and J gave up 5 bases, with 7 bases separating them. The CDR3 is 14 residues long. CDR3 sequence (DNA): TGTGCCACCAGCAGAGATTCAGGAAATGAAAAACTGTTTTTT. This gives the protein CATSRDSGNEKLFF. The full variable domain, its missing parts supplied by reference TRBV15 and TRBJ1-4, is DAMVIQNPRYQVTQFGKPVTLSCSQTLNHNVMYWYQQKSSQAPKLLFHYYDKDFNNEADTPDNFQSRRPNTSFCFLDIRSPGLGDTAMYLCATSRDSGNEKLFFGSGTQLSVL.

This clone was detected a few times. V is TRBV6-4 and J is TRBJ1-2; D is perhaps TRBD1 (6 bases). V was clipped by 3 bases and J by 5 bases, with 19 bases between them. Germline V CDR1 and CDR2: MRHNA, SNTAGT. CDR3 length: 16 residues. Here the CDR3 DNA reads TGTGCCAGCAGTGAAGGGGGGACACGTCAATTATATGGCTACACCTTC. It encodes CASSEGGTRQLYGYTF.

The gene calls are TRBV29-1 and TRBJ2-1; the D gene is possibly TRBD2 (6 bases). Germline lookup yields CDR1 SQVTM and CDR2 ANQGSEA. The CDR3 length is 13 residues. Trimming took 6 bases from V and 6 from J, leaving 15 bases between them. This CDR3 is CSVSGTPRNEQFF. CDR3 nucleotides: TGCAGCGTCTCCGGGACTCCTCGCAATGAGCAGTTCTTC.

The rearrangement joins TRBV18 to TRBJ2-1, with TRBD2 matching over 11 bases. The CDR3 is 13 amino acids. Germline CDR1 is KGHSH and CDR2 is LQKENI. With V trimmed by 1 base and J by 15 bases, 5 bases remained unmatched. The CDR3 sequence is CASSPLLAGVLFF. For the CDR3, the DNA is TGTGCCAGCTCACCACTACTAGCGGGAGTTCTGTTCTTC. The whole variable domain, remainder taken from reference TRBV18 and TRBJ2-1, is NAGVMQNPRHLVRRRGQEARLRCSPMKGHSHVYWYRQLPEEGLKFMVYLQKENIIDESGMPKERFSAEFPKEGPSILRIQQVVRGDSAAYFCASSPLLAGVLFFGPGTRLTVL.

The rearrangement links TRBV10-3 to TRBJ2-7; D possibly corresponds to TRBD2 (6 bases). This CDR3 has 12 residues. The V gene's germline CDR1 is ENHRY and CDR2 SYGVKD. V was pared by 1 base and J by 6 bases, with 7 bases between. The CDR3 here is CAISEWGVEQYF. The CDR3 DNA is TGTGCCATCAGTGAGTGGGGGGTCGAGCAGTACTTC.

In its sample, this clone was seen once. The V and J genes are TRBV9 and TRBJ2-3; weak D call: TRBD2 (5 bases). The CDR3 extends over 14 amino acids. V dropped 0 bases and J dropped 8 bases, with 13 bases sitting between them. Germline-derived CDR1 and CDR2 are SGDLS and YYNGEE. The CDR3 DNA reads as TGTGCCAGCAGCGTAGACCCCCTAGCAGCTACGCAGTATTTT. This translates into CASSVDPLAATQYF. The whole variable domain, filled in from reference TRBV9 and TRBJ2-3, reads DSGVTQTPKHLITATGQRVTLRCSPRSGDLSVYWYQQSLDQGLQFLIQYYNGEERAKGNILERFSAQQFPDLHSELNLSSLELGDSALYFCASSVDPLAATQYFGPGTRLTVL.

The chain joins TRBV25-1 to TRBJ2-7; TRBD2 agrees at 9 bases. CDR1 is MGHDK, CDR2 SYGVNS, per germline. With 4 bases clipped from V and 4 bases from J, the junction kept 11 bases outside the gene matches. The CDR3 covers 16 residues. CDR3 DNA: TGTGCCAGCAGTGGGATTTTAGCGGGAGCGTGGTACGAGCAGTACTTC. Translating it yields CASSGILAGAWYEQYF.

This clone was detected once. The chain is built from TRBV4-3 and TRBJ1-4, with TRBD1 as a possible D gene (5 bases). With 0 bases removed from V and 5 bases from J, the gap between germline ends came to 10 bases. Germline lookup yields CDR1 LGHNA and CDR2 YSLEER. The length of the CDR3 is 15 residues. The CDR3 protein is CASSQDRDSNEKLFF. CDR3 DNA sequence: TGCGCCAGCAGCCAAGATCGCGACAGCAATGAAAAACTGTTTTTT.

This chain links TRBV7-9 with TRBJ2-7; weak D call: TRBD2 (5 bases). The CDR3 is 15 amino acids. V shed 0 bases and J shed 4 bases, with 13 bases lying between them. Germline V gives CDR1 SEHNR, CDR2 FQNEAQ (reference sequence). In DNA, the CDR3 is TGTGCCAGCAGCTTAGCGCTAGGACTCAAATACGAGCAGTACTTC. This sequence encodes CASSLALGLKYEQYF.

J is TRBJ1-3 and V is TRBV4-2, with D possibly matching TRBD1 (5 bases). Germline loops: CDR1 LGHNA, CDR2 YNFKEQ. The V end was cut by 0 bases, the J end by 0 bases, with 9 bases between. This CDR3 region has 16 residues. In DNA, the CDR3 is TGTGCCAGCAGCCAAGAGGCAGGGTACTCTGGAAACACCATATATTTT. Encoded protein: CASSQEAGYSGNTIYF.

This chain uses TRBV5-1 with TRBJ2-7, with unresolved D. Deletions cut 4 bases from V and 1 base from J, with 15 bases between. This CDR3 spans 15 amino acids. Germline CDR1 is SGHRS and CDR2 is YFSETQ. The CDR3 bases are TGCGCCAGCAGCGCGTCCGTCGTTGGATCCTACGAGCAGTACTTC. Its translation: CASSASVVGSYEQYF.

The J gene is TRBJ2-2, the V gene TRBV9; a possible D gene is TRBD2 (6 bases). Per germline, CDR1 SGDLS and CDR2 YYNGEE. The germline V and J ends were trimmed by 4 bases and 4 bases, with 17 bases remaining between them. This CDR3 region has 16 residues. The CDR3 region has the DNA TGTGCCAGCAGCCCTCGAACGGGAGTTGGCACCGGGGAGCTGTTTTTT. This gives the protein CASSPRTGVGTGELFF.

This sequence joins TRBV6-5 and TRBJ1-2; 8 bases fit TRBD1. This CDR3 contains 15 residues. J was trimmed by 6 bases and V by 1 base; bases with no gene match: 7. The germline gives CDR1 MNHEY, CDR2 SVGAGI. CDR3 sequence reads: CASSYLVGDRNGYTF. As DNA, the CDR3 is TGTGCCAGCAGTTACTTGGTCGGGGACAGGAATGGCTACACCTTC.

This clone was seen a handful of times. The chain employs TRBV11-2 and TRBJ1-1; D is perhaps TRBD1 (6 bases). Trimming pared 5 bases from V and 6 bases from J, leaving 16 bases between. Per the germline V gene, CDR1 is SGHAT and CDR2 is FQNNGV. The CDR3 consists of 14 residues. The CDR3 loop reads CASSPVQGRAEAFF. CDR3 coding DNA: TGTGCCAGCAGCCCAGTACAGGGTCGCGCTGAAGCTTTCTTT.

V is TRBV11-2 and J is TRBJ1-2, with TRBD1 as a possible D gene (5 bases). V gave up 3 bases and J gave up 4 bases, with 9 bases separating them. The germline CDR1 and CDR2 sequences are SGHAT and FQNNGV. CDR3 size: 13 residues. The CDR3 sequence is CASSFPGSYGYTF. DNA of the CDR3: TGTGCCAGCAGCTTCCCAGGGTCCTATGGCTACACCTTC.

J is TRBJ2-7 and V is TRBV9; a possible D gene is TRBD1 (6 bases). The CDR3 spans 14 residues. V was cut by 3 bases and J by 0 bases, with 10 bases left in between. Germline V CDR1 and CDR2: SGDLS, YYNGEE. This CDR3 reads CASSEGTRSYEQYF. The CDR3 DNA follows: TGTGCCAGCAGCGAGGGGACACGCTCCTACGAGCAGTACTTC.

The J gene is TRBJ2-4, the V gene TRBV7-2, with unresolved D. Per the germline V gene, CDR1 is SGHTA and CDR2 is FQGNSA. V was trimmed by 5 bases and J by 0 bases, leaving 11 bases between them. The CDR3 has 15 amino acids. The CDR3 DNA follows: TGTGCCAGCAGCAGAGACGAGTTAGCCAAAAACATTCAGTACTTC. It yields the protein CASSRDELAKNIQYF.

The chain joins TRBV6-1 to TRBJ1-5; 7 positions agree with TRBD1. Looked up from germline, CDR1 is MNHNS and CDR2 is SASEGT. V gave up 1 base and J gave up 7 bases; unmatched junction bases: 7. This CDR3 contains 15 residues. CDR3: CASSEGSGGRQPQHF. Written as DNA, the CDR3 is TGTGCCAGCAGTGAAGGGTCAGGGGGTCGGCAGCCCCAGCATTTT.

This chain connects TRBV2 to TRBJ2-1; 7 bases fit TRBD2. The CDR3 sequence is 16 residues long. Germline V gene data show CDR1 as SNHLY and CDR2 as FYNNEI. J gave up 4 bases and V 8 bases, and 14 bases lay outside the gene matches. CDR3 sequence (DNA): TGTGCCAGCGAAAAGGTGGCGGGAGTCCCTTACAATGAGCAGTTCTTC. Its protein product is CASEKVAGVPYNEQFF.

This chain joins TRBV27 and TRBJ1-1; maybe TRBD1 (6 bases). Trimming pared 5 bases from V and 3 bases from J, leaving 16 bases between. This CDR3 spans 15 amino acids. In germline, CDR1 is MNHEY, CDR2 SMNVEV (reference sequence). The CDR3: CASSLTSGVHTEAFF. The CDR3 DNA follows: TGTGCCAGCAGTCTTACTTCAGGGGTACACACTGAAGCTTTCTTT.

The chain links TRBV10-3 to TRBJ2-3, with 9 bases matching TRBD2. Looked up from germline, CDR1 is ENHRY and CDR2 is SYGVKD. This CDR3 has 16 amino acids. V lost 0 bases to trimming and J lost 6 bases; unmatched junction nucleotides: 7. As DNA, the CDR3 is TGTGCCATCAGTGAGTCTGATAGCGGGAGTTCTGATACGCAGTATTTT. Its protein product is CAISESDSGSSDTQYF.

The chain has TRBV6-5 and TRBJ2-7; D might be TRBD1 or TRBD2, each matching 5 bases. The ends were cut back, 2 bases at V and 8 bases at J, with 19 bases in the middle. This CDR3 comprises 15 residues. The V gene's germline CDR1 is MNHEY and CDR2 SVGAGI. The CDR3 nucleotides read TGTGCCAGCAGTTACCCGGGACCGACTCTACGAAAGCAGTACTTC. The encoded protein is CASSYPGPTLRKQYF.

The chain recombines TRBV5-4 with TRBJ2-3; TRBD2 matches at 9 bases. Germline-derived CDR1 and CDR2 are SGHNT and YYREEE (reference sequence). V shed 4 bases, J shed 2 bases, and the junction held 5 bases outside the gene matches. This CDR3 is built from 15 residues. In nucleotides, the CDR3 is TGTGCCAGCAGCCCAATAGCGGGAGCCACAGATACGCAGTATTTT. Its protein product is CASSPIAGATDTQYF. Supplemented by reference TRBV5-4 and TRBJ2-3, the full variable domain reads ETGVTQSPTHLIKTRGQQVTLRCSSQSGHNTVSWYQQALGQGPQFIFQYYREEENGRGNFPPRFSGLQFPNYSSELNVNALELDDSALYLCASSPIAGATDTQYFGPGTRLTVL.